The rows below give T cell receptor beta chains drawn from one sample of a study of T cell changes during pregnancy in multiple sclerosis. Profiled with immunoSEQ multiplex PCR; TCRdb holds only in-frame clones, not every one. The data show 45,000 to 55,000 clones, around 92% seen once. The sequences come from CD4+ T cells from peripheral blood mononuclear cells, collected after pregnancy. The receptor set was obtained from a female donor in good health, enrolled as a control in a pregnancy study. CDR3s include the opening cysteine and the closing phenylalanine or tryptophan. The order of the fields is J gene, CDR3 length, clone size, V gene, D gene, CDR3 DNA, CDR3 protein. D genes are given only for firm matches. For some rows the clone size is stated as once, few or many, or as a class when expanded; others skip it.

J: TRBJ2-2
length: 13
size: -
V: TRBV28
D: TRBD2
DNA: TGTGCCGCAGGACGGGGGGTGACCGGGGAGCTGTTTTTT
CDR3: CAAGRGVTGELFF

J: TRBJ2-5
length: 14
size: -
V: TRBV6-5
D: -
DNA: TGTGCCAGCAGTTACTCGGCGGGCCATGTGACCCAGTACTTC
CDR3: CASSYSAGHVTQYF

J: TRBJ2-1
length: 14
size: -
V: TRBV7-2
D: TRBD1
DNA: TGTGCCAGCAGCTTAGCAACAGGGGGGAATGAGCAGTTCTTC
CDR3: CASSLATGGNEQFF

J: TRBJ2-1
length: 16
size: -
V: TRBV5-1
D: TRBD1
DNA: TGCGCCAGCAGCACCCGGACAGGGGGTTCCTACAATGAGCAGTTCTTC
CDR3: CASSTRTGGSYNEQFF

J: TRBJ2-7
length: 15
size: -
V: TRBV7-2
D: -
DNA: TGTGCCAGCAGCTTAGGAGGGGGGGCATTAGGCGAGCAGTACTTC
CDR3: CASSLGGGALGEQYF

J: TRBJ1-4
length: 16
size: -
V: TRBV7-9
D: -
DNA: TGTGCCAGCAGCCCCGGGAGGGGGGCAAGTAATGAAAAACTGTTTTTT
CDR3: CASSPGRGASNEKLFF

J: TRBJ1-2
length: 15
size: -
V: TRBV5-1
D: -
DNA: TGCGCCAGCAGCTTCGGGCAGGTCGGGGACTATGGCTACACCTTC
CDR3: CASSFGQVGDYGYTF

J: TRBJ1-1
length: 14
size: -
V: TRBV11-2
D: -
DNA: TGTGCCAGCAGCTCACTGACGGGGAACACTGAAGCTTTCTTT
CDR3: CASSSLTGNTEAFF

J: TRBJ2-7
length: 13
size: -
V: TRBV2
D: TRBD1
DNA: TGTGCCAGCTGCCCGGACAGGGTAGGCGAGCAGTACTTC
CDR3: CASCPDRVGEQYF

J: TRBJ2-3
length: 15
size: -
V: TRBV6-1
D: TRBD2
DNA: TGTGCCAGCAGTGAAACTGCGGGGGGCGGAGATACGCAGTATTTT
CDR3: CASSETAGGGDTQYF

J: TRBJ2-3
length: 12
size: -
V: TRBV15
D: -
DNA: TGTGCCACCATGGGGAGTACAGATACGCAGTATTTT
CDR3: CATMGSTDTQYF

J: TRBJ1-1
length: 14
size: -
V: TRBV7-2
D: -
DNA: TGTGCCAGCAGCTTGCTGGCAGAGAACACTGAAGCTTTCTTT
CDR3: CASSLLAENTEAFF

J: TRBJ2-3
length: 14
size: once
V: TRBV7-2
D: TRBD1
DNA: TGTGCCAGCAGCTTAGGGACAGGGACAGATACGCAGTATTTT
CDR3: CASSLGTGTDTQYF

J: TRBJ1-1
length: 15
size: -
V: TRBV11-1
D: -
DNA: TGTGCCAGCAGCTTAGGCCTTCGGGGGGGGACTGAAGCTTTCTTT
CDR3: CASSLGLRGGTEAFF

J: TRBJ1-5
length: 11
size: once
V: TRBV23-1
D: -
DNA: TGCGCCAGCAGTCACGGTCAGCCCCAGCATTTT
CDR3: CASSHGQPQHF

J: TRBJ1-3
length: 14
size: -
V: TRBV19
D: -
DNA: TGTGCCAGTAGACGGGAGACAGCTGGAAACACCATATATTTT
CDR3: CASRRETAGNTIYF

J: TRBJ1-5
length: 14
size: -
V: TRBV18
D: TRBD1
DNA: TGTGCCAGCTCCCAAACAGGGGACAATGTGCCCCAGCATTTT
CDR3: CASSQTGDNVPQHF

J: TRBJ2-2
length: 14
size: -
V: TRBV2
D: -
DNA: TGTGCCAGCAGGAGTCAGGGGAACACCGGGGAGCTGTTTTTT
CDR3: CASRSQGNTGELFF

J: TRBJ1-3
length: 20
size: -
V: TRBV7-6
D: TRBD1
DNA: TGTGCCAGCAGCCCCGGGGTTCCAGGGGGCGCCGTGAAGGGAACCTACACCATATATTTT
CDR3: CASSPGVPGGAVKGTYTIYF

J: TRBJ1-2
length: 15
size: -
V: TRBV10-3
D: TRBD1
DNA: TGTGCCATCAGTGAGTCGGACAGGGCGGGCTATGGCTACACCTTC
CDR3: CAISESDRAGYGYTF

J: TRBJ2-1
length: 16
size: -
V: TRBV5-6
D: TRBD2
DNA: TGTGCCAGCAGCTTGGTCCGCGGGAGCTCCTACAATGAGCAGTTCTTC
CDR3: CASSLVRGSSYNEQFF

J: TRBJ1-1
length: 12
size: -
V: TRBV5-8
D: -
DNA: TGTGCCAGCAGCTTGGCGACTTCGGAAGCTTTCTTT
CDR3: CASSLATSEAFF

J: TRBJ2-3
length: 14
size: once
V: TRBV15
D: -
DNA: TGTGCCACCAGCAGAGTCAGGAGCACAGATACGCAGTATTTT
CDR3: CATSRVRSTDTQYF

J: TRBJ1-1
length: 13
size: -
V: TRBV6-5
D: -
DNA: TGTGCCAGCCGCTTATCTATGAACACTGAAGCTTTCTTT
CDR3: CASRLSMNTEAFF

J: TRBJ1-3
length: 14
size: -
V: TRBV18
D: -
DNA: TGTGCCAGCTCACCCTTAGAGACTGGAAACACCATATATTTT
CDR3: CASSPLETGNTIYF

J: TRBJ2-7
length: 14
size: -
V: TRBV7-2
D: TRBD2
DNA: TGTGCCAGCAGCTTTTCGGACCGAGCGGGGGAGCAGTACTTC
CDR3: CASSFSDRAGEQYF

J: TRBJ2-7
length: 16
size: once
V: TRBV4-2
D: -
DNA: TGTGCCAGCAGCCAAGATAAGGCAGGGGCCACCTACGAGCAGTACTTC
CDR3: CASSQDKAGATYEQYF

J: TRBJ2-2
length: 15
size: -
V: TRBV4-2
D: TRBD1
DNA: TGTGCCAGCGCTGCCGGGACAGGGAACACCGGGGAGCTGTTTTTT
CDR3: CASAAGTGNTGELFF

J: TRBJ2-7
length: 15
size: -
V: TRBV27
D: -
DNA: TGTGCCAGCAGGGCTCTCGGAGACCTAAACTACGAGCAGTACTTC
CDR3: CASRALGDLNYEQYF

J: TRBJ1-1
length: 14
size: -
V: TRBV7-9
D: -
DNA: TGTGCCAGCAGCCCCCCGACAAGCTACCCTGAAGCTTTCTTT
CDR3: CASSPPTSYPEAFF

J: TRBJ1-3
length: 13
size: -
V: TRBV25-1
D: TRBD1
DNA: TGTGCCAGCTTGGACAGGGCTGGAAACACCATATATTTT
CDR3: CASLDRAGNTIYF

J: TRBJ2-2
length: 15
size: -
V: TRBV5-8
D: -
DNA: TGTGCCAGCAGCGTCGGACTTTCGAACACCGGGGAGCTGTTTTTT
CDR3: CASSVGLSNTGELFF

J: TRBJ1-1
length: 16
size: -
V: TRBV7-9
D: -
DNA: TGTGCCAGCAGCTTAATTGGGTCGGCGGCTGTTAGGGAAGCTTTCTTT
CDR3: CASSLIGSAAVREAFF

J: TRBJ1-5
length: 15
size: -
V: TRBV7-2
D: -
DNA: TGTGCCAGCAGCCCTTACCTGACAGGCAATCAGCCCCAGCATTTT
CDR3: CASSPYLTGNQPQHF

J: TRBJ2-2
length: 15
size: -
V: TRBV6-4
D: -
DNA: TGTGCCAGCAGTGTTTCCTTTGTGGGCGCCGGGGAGCTGTTTTTT
CDR3: CASSVSFVGAGELFF

J: TRBJ2-5
length: 13
size: -
V: TRBV14
D: TRBD2
DNA: TGTGCCTCTCAGGGACTAGGGGAAGAGACCCAGTACTTC
CDR3: CASQGLGEETQYF

J: TRBJ2-1
length: 14
size: -
V: TRBV18
D: -
DNA: TGTGCCAGCTCACCTCAGGGGGGCCCCCTCGAGTGGTTCTTC
CDR3: CASSPQGGPLEWFF

J: TRBJ2-1
length: 17
size: -
V: TRBV7-9
D: TRBD2
DNA: TGTGCCAGCAGCTTAGTCCTCACTAGCGGGGCCCTCAATGAGCAGTTCTTC
CDR3: CASSLVLTSGALNEQFF

J: TRBJ2-1
length: 14
size: -
V: TRBV15
D: -
DNA: TGTGCCACCAGCGACCCCCCTGAGGACAATGAGCAGTTCTTC
CDR3: CATSDPPEDNEQFF

J: TRBJ2-1
length: 11
size: -
V: TRBV7-2
D: -
DNA: TGTGCCAGCAGCCTAGCCGGGGAGCAGTTCTTC
CDR3: CASSLAGEQFF

J: TRBJ1-6
length: 15
size: -
V: TRBV7-6
D: -
DNA: TGTGCCAGCAGCCTCCAAACAGCTGGTAATTCACCCCTCCACTTT
CDR3: CASSLQTAGNSPLHF

J: TRBJ2-7
length: 15
size: -
V: TRBV9
D: TRBD2
DNA: TGTGCCAGCAGCGTAGCGGCGGGGGGCCTATACGAGCAGTACTTC
CDR3: CASSVAAGGLYEQYF

J: TRBJ1-2
length: 15
size: -
V: TRBV5-1
D: -
DNA: TGCGCCAGCCAAACCGGGACTGATCCCCCGCCTGGCTACACCTTC
CDR3: CASQTGTDPPPGYTF

J: TRBJ2-2
length: 16
size: -
V: TRBV2
D: -
DNA: TGTGCCAGCAGGTCAAGCGGGACAGGCAACACCGGGGAGCTGTTTTTT
CDR3: CASRSSGTGNTGELFF

J: TRBJ1-1
length: 11
size: -
V: TRBV28
D: -
DNA: TGTGCCAGCAGCCTGTCCACTGAAGCTTTCTTT
CDR3: CASSLSTEAFF

J: TRBJ1-1
length: 14
size: once
V: TRBV18
D: TRBD1
DNA: TGTGCCAGCTCCGGGACAGACCTCAACACTGAAGCTTTCTTT
CDR3: CASSGTDLNTEAFF

J: TRBJ2-5
length: 11
size: once
V: TRBV7-7
D: -
DNA: TGTGCAAACGGACAGCAAGAGACCCAGTACTTC
CDR3: CANGQQETQYF

J: TRBJ1-1
length: 13
size: once
V: TRBV5-1
D: -
DNA: TGCGCCAGCAGTATGGACAGGAACACTGAAGCTTTCTTT
CDR3: CASSMDRNTEAFF